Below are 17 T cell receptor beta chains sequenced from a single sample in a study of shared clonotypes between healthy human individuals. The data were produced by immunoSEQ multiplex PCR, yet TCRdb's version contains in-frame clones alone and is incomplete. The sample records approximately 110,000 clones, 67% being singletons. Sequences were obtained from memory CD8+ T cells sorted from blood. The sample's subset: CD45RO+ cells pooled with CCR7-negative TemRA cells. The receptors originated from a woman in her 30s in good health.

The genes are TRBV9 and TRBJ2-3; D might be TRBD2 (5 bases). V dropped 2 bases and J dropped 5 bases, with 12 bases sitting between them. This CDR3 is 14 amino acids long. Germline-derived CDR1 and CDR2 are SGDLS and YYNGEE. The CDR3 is CASSVSGKEDTQYF. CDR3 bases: TGTGCCAGCAGCGTTTCCGGGAAAGAAGATACGCAGTATTTT. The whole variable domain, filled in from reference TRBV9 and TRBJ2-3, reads DSGVTQTPKHLITATGQRVTLRCSPRSGDLSVYWYQQSLDQGLQFLIQYYNGEERAKGNILERFSAQQFPDLHSELNLSSLELGDSALYFCASSVSGKEDTQYFGPGTRLTVL.

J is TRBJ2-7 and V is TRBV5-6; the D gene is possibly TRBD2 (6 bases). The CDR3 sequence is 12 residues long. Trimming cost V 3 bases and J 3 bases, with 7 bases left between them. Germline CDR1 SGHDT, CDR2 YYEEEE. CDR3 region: CASSSGVYEQYF. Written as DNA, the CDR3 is TGTGCCAGCAGCTCGGGGGTCTACGAGCAGTACTTC.

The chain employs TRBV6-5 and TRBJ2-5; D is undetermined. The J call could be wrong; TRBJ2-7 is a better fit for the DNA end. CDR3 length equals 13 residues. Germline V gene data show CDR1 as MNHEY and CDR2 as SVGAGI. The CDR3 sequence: CASSPPGAYEQYF. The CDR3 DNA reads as TGTGCCAGCAGCCCCCCCGGAGCCTACGAGCAGTACTTC.

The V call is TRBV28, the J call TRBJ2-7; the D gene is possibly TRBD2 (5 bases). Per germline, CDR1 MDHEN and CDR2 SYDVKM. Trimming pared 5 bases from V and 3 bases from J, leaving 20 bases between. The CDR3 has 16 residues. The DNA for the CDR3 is TGTGCCAGCAGTCCTACCTGGACTTATCTCGTCTACGAGCAGTACTTC. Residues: CASSPTWTYLVYEQYF. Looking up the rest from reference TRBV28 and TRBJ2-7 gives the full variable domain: DVKVTQSSRYLVKRTGEKVFLECVQDMDHENMFWYRQDPGLGLRLIYFSYDVKMKEKGDIPEGYSVSREKKERFSLILESASTNQTSMYLCASSPTWTYLVYEQYFGPGTRLTVT.

CDR3 region: CASSPRWRTGSSTDTQYF. The CDR3 DNA reads as TGTGCCAGCAGCCCAAGATGGAGGACAGGGTCTAGCACAGATACGCAGTATTTT. The chain joins TRBV7-8 to TRBJ2-3; 8 bases agree with TRBD1. Germline V lookup: CDR1 SGHVS, CDR2 FQNEAQ. J gave up 0 bases and V 5 bases, and 13 bases lay outside the gene matches. There are 18 residues in the CDR3.

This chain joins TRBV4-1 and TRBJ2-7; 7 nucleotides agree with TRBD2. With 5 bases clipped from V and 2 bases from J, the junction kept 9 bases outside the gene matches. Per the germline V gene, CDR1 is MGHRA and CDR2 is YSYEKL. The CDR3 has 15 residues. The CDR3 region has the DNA TGCGCCAGCAGCGAAAGGACGGGAGGCCCCTACGAGCAGTACTTC. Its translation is CASSERTGGPYEQYF.

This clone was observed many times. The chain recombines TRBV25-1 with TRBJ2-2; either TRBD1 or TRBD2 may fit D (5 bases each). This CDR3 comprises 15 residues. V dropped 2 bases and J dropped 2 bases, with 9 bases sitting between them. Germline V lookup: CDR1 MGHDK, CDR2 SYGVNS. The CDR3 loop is CASSETGRNTGELFF. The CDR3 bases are TGTGCCAGCAGTGAAACGGGGCGTAACACCGGGGAGCTGTTTTTT.

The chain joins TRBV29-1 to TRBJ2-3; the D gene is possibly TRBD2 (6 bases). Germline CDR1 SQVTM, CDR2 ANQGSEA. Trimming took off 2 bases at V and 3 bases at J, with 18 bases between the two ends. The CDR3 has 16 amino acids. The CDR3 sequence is CSVEPTLLGGTDTQYF. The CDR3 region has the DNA TGCAGCGTTGAACCCACCCTCTTGGGAGGAACAGATACGCAGTATTTT.

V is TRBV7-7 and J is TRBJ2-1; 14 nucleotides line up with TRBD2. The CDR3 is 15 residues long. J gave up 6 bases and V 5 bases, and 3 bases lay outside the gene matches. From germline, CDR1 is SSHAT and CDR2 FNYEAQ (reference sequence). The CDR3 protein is CASSPGLAGANEQFF. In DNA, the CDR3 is TGTGCCAGCAGCCCGGGACTAGCGGGAGCCAATGAGCAGTTCTTC. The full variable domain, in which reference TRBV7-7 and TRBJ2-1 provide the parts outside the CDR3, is GAGVSQSPRYKVTKRGQDVTLRCDPISSHATLYWYQQALGQGPEFLTYFNYEAQPDKSGLPSDRFSAERPEGSISTLTIQRTEQRDSAMYRCASSPGLAGANEQFFGPGTRLTVL.

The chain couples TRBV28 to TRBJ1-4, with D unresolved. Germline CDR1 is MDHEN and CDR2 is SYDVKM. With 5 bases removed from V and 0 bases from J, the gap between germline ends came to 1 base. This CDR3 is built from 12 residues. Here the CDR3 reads CASSTTNEKLFF. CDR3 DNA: TGTGCCAGCAGTACAACTAATGAAAAACTGTTTTTT.

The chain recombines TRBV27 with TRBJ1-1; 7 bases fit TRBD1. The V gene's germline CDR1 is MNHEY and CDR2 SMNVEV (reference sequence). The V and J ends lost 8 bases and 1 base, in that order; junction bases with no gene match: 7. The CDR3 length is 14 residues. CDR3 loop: CASGGGTGNTEAFF. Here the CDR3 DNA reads TGTGCCAGCGGAGGGGGCACGGGGAACACTGAAGCTTTCTTT.

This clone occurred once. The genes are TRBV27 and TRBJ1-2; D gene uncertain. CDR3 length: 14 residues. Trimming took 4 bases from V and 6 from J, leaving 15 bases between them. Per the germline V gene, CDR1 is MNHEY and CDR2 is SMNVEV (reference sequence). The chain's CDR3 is CASSYGTSSNGYTF. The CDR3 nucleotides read TGTGCCAGCAGTTATGGAACGTCTAGTAATGGCTACACCTTC.

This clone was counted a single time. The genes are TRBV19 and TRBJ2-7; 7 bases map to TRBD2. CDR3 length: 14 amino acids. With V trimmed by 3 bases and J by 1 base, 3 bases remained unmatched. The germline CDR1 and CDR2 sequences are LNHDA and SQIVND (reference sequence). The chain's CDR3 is CASSIWGGSYEQYF. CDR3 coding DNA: TGTGCCAGTAGTATTTGGGGAGGGTCCTACGAGCAGTACTTC.

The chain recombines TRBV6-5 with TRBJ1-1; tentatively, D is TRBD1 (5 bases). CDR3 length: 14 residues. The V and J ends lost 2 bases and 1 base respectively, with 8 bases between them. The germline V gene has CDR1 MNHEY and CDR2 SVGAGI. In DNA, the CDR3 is TGTGCCAGCAGTTACGGGGGATGGAACACTGAAGCTTTCTTT. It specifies CASSYGGWNTEAFF.

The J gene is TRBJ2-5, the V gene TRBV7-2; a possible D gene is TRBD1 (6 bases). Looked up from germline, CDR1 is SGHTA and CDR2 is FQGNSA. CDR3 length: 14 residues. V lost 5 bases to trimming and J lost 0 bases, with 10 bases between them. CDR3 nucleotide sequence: TGTGCCAGCAGCCATACAGGGTACCAAGAGACCCAGTACTTC. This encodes CASSHTGYQETQYF.

The DNA for the CDR3 is TGTGCCAGCAAGGGACAGACTAATGAAAAACTGTTTTTT. Translating gives CASKGQTNEKLFF. V gene TRBV5-5 combines with J gene TRBJ1-4, with 7 bases fitting TRBD1. The J segment lost 2 bases and the V segment lost 6 bases, leaving 1 base of the junction unmatched. The germline V gene has CDR1 SGHKS and CDR2 YYEKEE (reference sequence). There are 13 residues in the CDR3.

The CDR3 is CASSYGTPDSNQPQHF. In DNA form, the CDR3 reads TGTGCCAGCAGTTACGGGACCCCCGATAGCAATCAGCCCCAGCATTTT. The chain is built from TRBV6-5 and TRBJ1-5, with D possibly being TRBD1 (5 bases). Germline loops: CDR1 MNHEY, CDR2 SVGAGI. Trimming took off 2 bases at V and 0 bases at J, with 11 bases between the two ends. This CDR3 spans 16 amino acids.